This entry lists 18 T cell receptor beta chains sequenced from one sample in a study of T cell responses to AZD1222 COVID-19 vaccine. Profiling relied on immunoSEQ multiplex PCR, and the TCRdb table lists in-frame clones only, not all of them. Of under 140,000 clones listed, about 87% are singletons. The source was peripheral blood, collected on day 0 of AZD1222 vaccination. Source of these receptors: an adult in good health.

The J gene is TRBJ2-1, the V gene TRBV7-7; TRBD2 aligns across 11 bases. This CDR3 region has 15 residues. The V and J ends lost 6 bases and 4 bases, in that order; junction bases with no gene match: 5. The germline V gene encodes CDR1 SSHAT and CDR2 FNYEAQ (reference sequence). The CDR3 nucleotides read TGTGCCAGCAGTTCGGGACTAGCGGATTACAATGAGCAGTTCTTC. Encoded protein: CASSSGLADYNEQFF.

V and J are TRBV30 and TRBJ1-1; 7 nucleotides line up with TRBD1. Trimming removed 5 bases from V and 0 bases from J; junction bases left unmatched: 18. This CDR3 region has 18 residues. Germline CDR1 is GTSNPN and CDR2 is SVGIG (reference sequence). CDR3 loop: CAWGGIYRRGDVNTEAFF. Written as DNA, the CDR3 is TGTGCCTGGGGCGGGATTTATCGCAGGGGGGATGTGAACACTGAAGCTTTCTTT.

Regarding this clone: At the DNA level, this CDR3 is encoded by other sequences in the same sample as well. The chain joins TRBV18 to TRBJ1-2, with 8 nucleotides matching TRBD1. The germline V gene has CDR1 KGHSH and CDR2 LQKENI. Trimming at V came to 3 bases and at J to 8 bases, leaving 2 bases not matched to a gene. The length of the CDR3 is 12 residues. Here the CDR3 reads CASSPDRDGYTF. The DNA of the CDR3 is TGTGCCAGCTCACCGGACAGGGACGGCTACACCTTC.

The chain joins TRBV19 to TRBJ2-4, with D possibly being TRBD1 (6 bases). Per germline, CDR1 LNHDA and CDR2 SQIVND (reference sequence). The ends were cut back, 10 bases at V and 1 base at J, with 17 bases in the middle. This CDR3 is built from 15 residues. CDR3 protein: CATGQGLRAKNIQYF. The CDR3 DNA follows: TGTGCCACTGGGCAGGGGTTAAGGGCCAAAAACATTCAGTACTTC.

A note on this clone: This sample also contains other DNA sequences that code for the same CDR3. CDR3 loop: CASSEQYSNQPQHF. The CDR3 bases are TGTGCCAGCAGTGAACAGTATAGCAATCAGCCCCAGCATTTT. The chain joins TRBV2 to TRBJ1-5; D call uncertain. V was cut by 2 bases and J by 0 bases, with 5 bases left in between. The CDR3 is 14 residues long. Germline V CDR1 and CDR2: SNHLY, FYNNEI.

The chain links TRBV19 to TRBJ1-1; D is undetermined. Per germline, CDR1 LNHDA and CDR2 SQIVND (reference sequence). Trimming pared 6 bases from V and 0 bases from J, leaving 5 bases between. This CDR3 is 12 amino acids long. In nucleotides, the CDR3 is TGTGCCAGTAGCGCGATGAACACTGAAGCTTTCTTT. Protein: CASSAMNTEAFF. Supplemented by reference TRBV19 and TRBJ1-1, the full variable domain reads DGGITQSPKYLFRKEGQNVTLSCEQNLNHDAMYWYRQDPGQGLRLIYYSQIVNDFQKGDIAEGYSVSREKKESFPLTVTSAQKNPTAFYLCASSAMNTEAFFGQGTRLTVV.

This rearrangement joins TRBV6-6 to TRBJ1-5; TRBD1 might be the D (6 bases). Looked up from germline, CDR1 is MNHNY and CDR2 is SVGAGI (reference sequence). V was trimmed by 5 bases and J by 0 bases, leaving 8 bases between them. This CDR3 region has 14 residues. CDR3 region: CASSRTDSNQPQHF. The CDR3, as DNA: TGTGCCAGCAGTCGGACAGATAGCAATCAGCCCCAGCATTTT.

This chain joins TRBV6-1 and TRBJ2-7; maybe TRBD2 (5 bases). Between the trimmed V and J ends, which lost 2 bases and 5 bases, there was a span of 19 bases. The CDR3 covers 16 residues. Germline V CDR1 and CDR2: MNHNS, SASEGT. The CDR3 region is CASSENVRIRRDEQYF. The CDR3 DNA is TGTGCCAGCAGTGAAAATGTCAGAATTCGGCGGGACGAGCAGTACTTC.

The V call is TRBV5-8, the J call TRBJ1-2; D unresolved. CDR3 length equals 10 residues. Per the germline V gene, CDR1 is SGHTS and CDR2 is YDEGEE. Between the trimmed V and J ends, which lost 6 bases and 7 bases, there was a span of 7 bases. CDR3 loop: CASTIFGYTF. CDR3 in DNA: TGTGCCAGCACCATATTTGGCTACACCTTC. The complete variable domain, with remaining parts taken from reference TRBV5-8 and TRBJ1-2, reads EAGVTQSPTHLIKTRGQQATLRCSPISGHTSVYWYQQALGLGLQFLLWYDEGEERNRGNFPPRFSGRQFPNYSSELNVNALELEDSALYLCASTIFGYTFGSGTRLTVV.

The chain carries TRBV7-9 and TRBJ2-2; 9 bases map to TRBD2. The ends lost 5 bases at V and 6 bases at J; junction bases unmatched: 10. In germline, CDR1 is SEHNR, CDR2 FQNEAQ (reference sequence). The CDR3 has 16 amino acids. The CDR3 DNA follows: TGTGCCAGCAGCCACCTAGCGGGACCCACAGCCGGGGAGCTGTTTTTT. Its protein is CASSHLAGPTAGELFF.

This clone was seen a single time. The CDR3 region has the DNA TGTGCCAGCAGCGTGACAGGATTCCAAGAGACCCAGTACTTC. This translates into CASSVTGFQETQYF. The V and J genes are TRBV9 and TRBJ2-5; D may be TRBD1 (6 bases). Looked up from germline, CDR1 is SGDLS and CDR2 is YYNGEE. The CDR3 runs 14 residues. V lost 2 bases, J lost 1 base, and 9 bases lay in between.

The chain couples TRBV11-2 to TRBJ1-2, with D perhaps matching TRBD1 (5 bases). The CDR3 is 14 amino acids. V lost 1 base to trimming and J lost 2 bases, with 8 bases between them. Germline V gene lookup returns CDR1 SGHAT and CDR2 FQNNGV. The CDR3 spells CASSLAGNNYGYTF. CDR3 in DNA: TGTGCCAGCAGCTTAGCAGGGAACAACTATGGCTACACCTTC. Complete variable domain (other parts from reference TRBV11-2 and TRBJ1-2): EAGVAQSPRYKIIEKRQSVAFWCNPISGHATLYWYQQILGQGPKLLIQFQNNGVVDDSQLPKDRFSAERLKGVDSTLKIQPAKLEDSAVYLCASSLAGNNYGYTFGSGTRLTVV.

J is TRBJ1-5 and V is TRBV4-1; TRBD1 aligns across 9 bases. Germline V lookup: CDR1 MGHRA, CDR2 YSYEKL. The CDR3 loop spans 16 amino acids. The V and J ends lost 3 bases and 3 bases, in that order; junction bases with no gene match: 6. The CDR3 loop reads CASSHPGQGTNQPQHF. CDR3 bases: TGCGCCAGCAGCCATCCTGGACAGGGGACCAATCAGCCCCAGCATTTT.

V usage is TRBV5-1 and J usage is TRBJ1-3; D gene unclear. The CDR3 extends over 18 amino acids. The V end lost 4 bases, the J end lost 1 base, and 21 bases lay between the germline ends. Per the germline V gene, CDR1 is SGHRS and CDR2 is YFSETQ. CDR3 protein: CASSGDYRPEGSGNTIYF. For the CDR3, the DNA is TGCGCCAGCAGCGGCGACTACCGACCGGAGGGTTCTGGAAACACCATATATTTT.

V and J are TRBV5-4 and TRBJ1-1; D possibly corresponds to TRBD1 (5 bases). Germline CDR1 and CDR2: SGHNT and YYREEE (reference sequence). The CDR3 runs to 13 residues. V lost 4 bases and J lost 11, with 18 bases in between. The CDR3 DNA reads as TGTGCCAGCAGCAGAGACAGAACGGGGTTTGCTTTCTTT. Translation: CASSRDRTGFAFF.

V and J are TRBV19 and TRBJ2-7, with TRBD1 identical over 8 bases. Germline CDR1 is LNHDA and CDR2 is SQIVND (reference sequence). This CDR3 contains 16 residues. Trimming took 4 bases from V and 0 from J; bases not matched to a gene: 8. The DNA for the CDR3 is TGTGCCAGTAGTACGGGACAGGCTTGGATCTCCTACGAGCAGTACTTC. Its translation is CASSTGQAWISYEQYF.

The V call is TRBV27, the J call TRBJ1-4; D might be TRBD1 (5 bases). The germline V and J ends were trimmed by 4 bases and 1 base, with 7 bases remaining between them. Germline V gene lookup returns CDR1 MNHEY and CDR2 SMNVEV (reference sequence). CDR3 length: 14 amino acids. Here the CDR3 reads CASSWDETNEKLFF. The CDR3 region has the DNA TGTGCCAGCAGTTGGGACGAAACTAATGAAAAACTGTTTTTT.

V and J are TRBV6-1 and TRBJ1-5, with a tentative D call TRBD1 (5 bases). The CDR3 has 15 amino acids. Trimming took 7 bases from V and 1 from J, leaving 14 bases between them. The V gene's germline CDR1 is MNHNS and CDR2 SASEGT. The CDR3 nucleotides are TGTGCCAGCATCCGTGACAACAGGAGCAATCAGCCCCAGCATTTT. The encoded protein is CASIRDNRSNQPQHF.